What follows describes a single T cell receptor beta chain. Antigen specificity is unknown. Every donor was a healthy person donating bone marrow. The source of the sample is a study of cytomegalovirus exposure and HLA in healthy donors. Broader study findings: One cluster of highly shared sequence variants probably arose as a sequencing artifact. Previously analyzed data showed that most TCR beta V segments were productive at a frequency of about 90% or about 30%. TCR beta sequences reportedly predicted most subjects' HLA-A and HLA-B alleles accurately.

The CDR3 has 15 amino acids. Trimming shortened V by 1 base and J by 7 bases, and 11 bases separated the two germline ends. Per germline, CDR1 SEHNR and CDR2 FQNEAQ (reference sequence). The primer mix had 60 Vbeta and 13 Jbeta primers. Method: immunoSEQ multiplex PCR; TCRdb's copy keeps in-frame clones and lacks some. The sample yields tens of thousands of clones, approximately 69% seen once. This receptor was identified in a woman between 50 and 59 years old in good health and CMV-seropositive. The sample comprised PBMCs. The chain employs TRBV7-9 and TRBJ1-6; D remains unclear. The DNA for the CDR3 is TGTGCCAGCAGCTTAGTTGGAGGGTTGAATTCACCCCTCCACTTT. Its translation: CASSLVGGLNSPLHF.